Below are 8 T cell receptor beta chains sequenced from a single sample in a study of OX40 agonist ivuxolimab in advanced cancers. Produced via immunoSEQ multiplex PCR; TCRdb's table is partial and in-frame only. Counted here are nearly 70,000 clones, more than 70% occurring once; the ten biggest clones make up 5% to 6.5%. The starting material was CD4+ or CD8+ T cells sorted from blood, obtained in a trial of the OX40 agonist ivuxolimab. Receptors originate from an adult with an advanced solid tumor such as melanoma, head and neck, liver or kidney cancer.

This sequence joins TRBV5-4 and TRBJ2-5; tentative D call: TRBD2 (5 bases). V was trimmed by 5 bases and J by 1 base, leaving 12 bases between them. Germline assignment: CDR1 SGHNT and CDR2 YYREEE (reference sequence). The CDR3 runs to 14 residues. Here the CDR3 reads CASSPPGSQETQYF. CDR3 bases: TGTGCCAGCAGTCCCCCGGGATCCCAAGAGACCCAGTACTTC. Together with reference TRBV5-4 and TRBJ2-5, the CDR3 gives the full variable domain: ETGVTQSPTHLIKTRGQQVTLRCSSQSGHNTVSWYQQALGQGPQFIFQYYREEENGRGNFPPRFSGLQFPNYSSELNVNALELDDSALYLCASSPPGSQETQYFGPGTRLLVL.

The chain carries TRBV4-1 and TRBJ1-5; TRBD1 matches 8 bases. CDR1 is MGHRA, CDR2 YSYEKL, per germline. There are 15 residues in the CDR3. V lost 4 bases and J lost 7; bases outside the gene matches: 9. DNA of the CDR3: TGCGCCAGCAGCCTTGGACAGGGAGATGGACAGCCCCAGCATTTT. This translates into CASSLGQGDGQPQHF.

The chain combines TRBV7-3 with TRBJ2-2; maybe TRBD1 (6 bases). V gave up 4 bases and J gave up 1 base, with 10 bases separating them. The CDR3 sequence is 15 residues long. Germline loops: CDR1 SGHTA, CDR2 FQGTGA. CDR3 nucleotides: TGTGCCAGCAGCTACAGAGGGGGGAACACCGGGGAGCTGTTTTTT. Protein sequence: CASSYRGGNTGELFF.

This sequence joins TRBV28 and TRBJ2-7, with D perhaps given as TRBD1 or TRBD2 (5 bases each). V dropped 4 bases and J dropped 0 bases, with 13 bases sitting between them. Germline CDR1 reads MDHEN; CDR2 reads SYDVKM. The length of the CDR3 is 15 residues. The CDR3 is CASSSFGTSSYEQYF. The CDR3 nucleotides read TGTGCCAGCAGTTCCTTCGGGACCAGCTCCTACGAGCAGTACTTC.

V and J are TRBV5-1 and TRBJ1-1; weak D call: TRBD1 (6 bases). V gave up 0 bases and J gave up 3 bases, with 12 bases separating them. CDR3 length equals 15 residues. Germline-derived CDR1 and CDR2 are SGHRS and YFSETQ. CDR3 DNA: TGCGCCAGCAGCTTGGACCCGGGGGGGCACACTGAAGCTTTCTTT. As protein: CASSLDPGGHTEAFF.

The rearrangement links TRBV7-9 to TRBJ2-3; D is possibly TRBD1 (6 bases). V was cut by 3 bases and J by 0 bases, with 16 bases left in between. This CDR3 is built from 17 residues. The germline gives CDR1 SEHNR, CDR2 FQNEAQ (reference sequence). This CDR3 is CASSLSFVGASTDTQYF. In nucleotides, the CDR3 is TGTGCCAGCAGCTTGAGTTTCGTGGGGGCGAGCACAGATACGCAGTATTTT. The variable domain in full, completed from reference TRBV7-9 and TRBJ2-3, reads DTGVSQNPRHKITKRGQNVTFRCDPISEHNRLYWYRQTLGQGPEFLTYFQNEAQLEKSRLLSDRFSAERPKGSFSTLEIQRTEQGDSAMYLCASSLSFVGASTDTQYFGPGTRLTVL.

This chain joins TRBV18 and TRBJ1-1; D remains ambiguous. Trimming took off 4 bases at V and 4 bases at J, with 13 bases between the two ends. The CDR3 totals 14 residues. CDR1 is KGHSH and CDR2 is LQKENI in the germline V gene. The CDR3 region is CASSLAEGGTEAFF. The CDR3 nucleotides read TGTGCCAGCTCACTCGCCGAGGGTGGCACTGAAGCTTTCTTT.

V and J are TRBV5-6 and TRBJ1-5; no firm D call. CDR3 length equals 15 residues. V dropped 1 base and J dropped 6 bases, with 14 bases sitting between them. Germline V gives CDR1 SGHDT, CDR2 YYEEEE. In DNA form, the CDR3 reads TGTGCCAGCAGCTTGTCAGAGGCAGCCTCTCAGCCCCAGCATTTT. This gives the protein CASSLSEAASQPQHF.